This T cell receptor (beta chain) came from a study of blood T cells in healthy people across ages. This clonotype came up many times. As yet, its antigen is unknown. Trimming took 3 bases from V and 8 from J, leaving 16 bases between them. This CDR3 is built from 14 residues. General study results and limits: Significant beta diversity loss was already apparent by age approximately 40, declining roughly linearly.

It was with a sample-barcoded 5' primer and a J-beta primer mix that a second PCR of roughly 7 to 12 cycles was run. A single record per CDR3 protein comes from TCRdb applying MiXCR to the 5' RACE reads. This table has around 500,000 distinct CDR3 sequences, about 26% appearing once. The same data also went into a second study, on T cells of mothers and their children.

The specimen was blood. This receptor was identified in a boy between 2 and 10 years old in good health. The chain combines TRBV12-3 or TRBV12-4 with TRBJ1-2; D unclear. CDR3 sequence (DNA): TGTGCCAGCAGTTTTGGTCTTGGGGTACGAGGCTACACCTTC. Protein: CASSFGLGVRGYTF.